A single T cell receptor beta chain is shown here with its context. The data originate from a study of CD8 T cells in Susac syndrome. High-throughput TCR beta sequencing covered peripheral CD8+ and CD4+ T cells. The patients who served as multiple sclerosis controls were treatment-naive and had stable or active relapsing-remitting disease that fulfilled the revised McDonald criteria. The TEMRA cells underwent FACS enrichment, while the CD8+ and CD4+ T cells underwent negative isolation. With 5 bases removed from V and 4 bases from J, the gap between germline ends came to 14 bases. Germline-derived CDR1 and CDR2 are MGHDK and SYGVNS. The CDR3 loop spans 15 amino acids. RNA, at roughly 0.45 to 1 ug, was reverse transcribed with random hexamers. An immunoSEQ multiplex PCR generated amplified TCR beta CDR3 products spanning 54 Vbeta and 13 Jbeta. TCRdb independently ran MiXCR on the immunoSEQ multiplex PCR reads; one entry per CDR3 protein. This sample carries around 130,000 distinct CDR3 sequences, under 95% of them seen once, and the ten largest clones take approximately 0.24%.

Material: CD8+ T cells from PBMCs. The chain has TRBV25-1 and TRBJ2-2; perhaps D is TRBD1 or TRBD2 (5 bases each). The clonotype was recovered from a human donor with multiple sclerosis. DNA of the CDR3: TGTGCCAGCAGTCCCCTGGGGGATATCACCGGGGAGCTGTTTTTT. Residues: CASSPLGDITGELFF.